The subject of this entry is one T cell receptor beta chain. This record belongs to a study of PD-L1 blockade in urothelial cancer. About the study: Individuals in the cohort had been given 0 to 3 earlier chemotherapy regimens.

Time point denoted: pretreatment peripheral blood. Patients' urothelial carcinoma was locally advanced or metastatic. The method was immunoSEQ multiplex PCR; TCRdb's version includes in-frame clones alone and lacks a portion of them. The sample lists over 65,000 clones, around 90% occurring once. Trimming took 9 bases from V and 2 from J; bases not matched to a gene: 8. In germline, CDR1 is SGHRS, CDR2 YFSETQ. The CDR3 covers 14 residues. This clonotype was obtained from a man in his 70s with urothelial cancer. The rearrangement uses TRBV5-1 and TRBJ2-3; 8 bases fit TRBD2. Sequenced here: PBMCs, sampled around atezolizumab (anti-PD-L1) treatment. CDR3: CATNSGDVTDTQYF. The CDR3 bases are TGCGCCACCAATAGCGGGGATGTCACAGATACGCAGTATTTT. The entire variable domain, with the rest obtained from reference TRBV5-1 and TRBJ2-3, is as follows: KAGVTQTPRYLIKTRGQQVTLSCSPISGHRSVSWYQQTPGQGLQFLFEYFSETQRNKGNFPGRFSGRQFSNSRSEMNVSTLELGDSALYLCATNSGDVTDTQYFGPGTRLTVL.